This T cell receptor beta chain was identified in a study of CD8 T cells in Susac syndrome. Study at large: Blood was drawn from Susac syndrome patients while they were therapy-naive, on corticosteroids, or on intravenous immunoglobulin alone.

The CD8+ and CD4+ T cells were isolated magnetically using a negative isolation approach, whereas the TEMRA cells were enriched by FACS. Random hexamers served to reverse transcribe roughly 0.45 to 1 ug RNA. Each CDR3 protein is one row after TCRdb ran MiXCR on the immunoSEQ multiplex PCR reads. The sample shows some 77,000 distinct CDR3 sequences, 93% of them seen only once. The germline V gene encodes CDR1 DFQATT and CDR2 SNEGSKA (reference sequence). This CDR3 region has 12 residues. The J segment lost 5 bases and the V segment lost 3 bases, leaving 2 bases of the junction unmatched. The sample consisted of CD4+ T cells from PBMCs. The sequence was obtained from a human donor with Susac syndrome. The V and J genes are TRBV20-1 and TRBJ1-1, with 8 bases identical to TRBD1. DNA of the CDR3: TGCAGTGCTAGGACAGGGGATACTGAAGCTTTCTTT. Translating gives CSARTGDTEAFF.